This entry lists 8 T cell receptor beta chains sequenced from one sample in a study of cytomegalovirus exposure and HLA in healthy donors. A multiplex PCR was run with 60 Vbeta primers and 13 Jbeta primers. Libraries were prepared by immunoSEQ multiplex PCR; TCRdb keeps only in-frame clonotypes and omits some of them. Of 150,000 to 200,000 clones in the sample, approximately 84% were seen once. Material for sequencing was PBMCs. The receptors were gathered from a boy younger than 18 in good health and CMV-seronegative.

This clone was seen a few times. Sequence at one end of the junction differs from germline and may be a read error. Written as DNA, the CDR3 is TGTGCCAGCAGCTCGGGACAGATCTATCGCTACACCTTC. Protein sequence: CASSSGQIYRYTF. The gene calls are TRBV5-6 and TRBJ1-2; 7 bases match TRBD1. Germline CDR1 reads SGHDT; CDR2 reads YYEEEE. The CDR3 has 13 residues.

This clone was seen a handful of times. The CDR3 region is CASSESAGPYEQYF. DNA of the CDR3: TGTGCCAGCAGTGAATCAGCGGGGCCCTACGAGCAGTACTTC. V and J are TRBV6-4 and TRBJ2-7; 7 nucleotides agree with TRBD2. The germline gives CDR1 MRHNA, CDR2 SNTAGT. Trimming cost V 3 bases and J 2 bases; bases outside gene matches: 4. The CDR3 sequence is 14 residues long.

This chain uses TRBV5-6 with TRBJ1-2; D is ambiguous. V was pared by 2 bases and J by 1 base, with 12 bases between. Per germline, CDR1 SGHDT and CDR2 YYEEEE. The length of the CDR3 is 15 residues. This CDR3 is CASSFTPGVNYGYTF. The CDR3 DNA sequence: TGTGCCAGCAGCTTCACGCCCGGAGTTAACTATGGCTACACCTTC.

This rearrangement joins TRBV5-1 to TRBJ1-2, with D possibly TRBD1 on 5 matching bases. The CDR3 totals 15 residues. V lost 1 base and J 8 bases, leaving 18 bases between the germline ends. The germline V gene has CDR1 SGHRS and CDR2 YFSETQ. The CDR3 protein is CASSLISPRGEGYTF. The CDR3 DNA is TGCGCCAGCAGCTTGATCTCTCCCCGGGGGGAAGGCTACACCTTC.

The chain has TRBV9 and TRBJ2-7; 9 bases are a match to TRBD1. Germline CDR1 reads SGDLS; CDR2 reads YYNGEE. V was pared by 4 bases and J by 2 bases, with 10 bases of the junction left unmatched. There are 16 residues in the CDR3. In DNA, the CDR3 is TGTGCCAGCAGCCCGAGTCCCGGGACAGGGACCTACGAGCAGTACTTC. Translating it yields CASSPSPGTGTYEQYF.

This rearrangement joins TRBV7-2 to TRBJ1-4; TRBD1 matches at 11 bases. This CDR3 contains 15 residues. The germline CDR1 and CDR2 sequences are SGHTA and FQGNSA. J gave up 6 bases and V 5 bases, and 5 bases lay outside the gene matches. The CDR3 protein is CASSTGTGGHEKLFF. The CDR3 nucleotides read TGTGCCAGCAGCACCGGGACAGGGGGTCATGAAAAACTGTTTTTT.

This clone showed up just once. This chain connects TRBV18 to TRBJ2-7; TRBD2 matches 8 bases. The trim removed 8 bases at V and 10 bases at J, leaving 13 bases unmatched. The CDR3 is 13 amino acids. Germline values: CDR1 KGHSH, CDR2 LQKENI. Here the CDR3 reads CASAGGGTELQYF. The CDR3 DNA reads TGTGCCAGCGCCGGCGGGGGGACCGAACTACAGTACTTC.

This rearrangement joins TRBV9 to TRBJ2-3; possibly TRBD2 for D (6 bases). The CDR3 is 15 amino acids. The germline CDR1 and CDR2 sequences are SGDLS and YYNGEE. With 3 bases removed from V and 2 bases from J, the gap between germline ends came to 13 bases. CDR3 sequence (DNA): TGTGCCAGCAGCGGGGAACGGGAGTCCACAGATACGCAGTATTTT. Translated: CASSGERESTDTQYF.